These 8 T cell receptor beta chains were sequenced from one sample in a study of radiotherapy plus CTLA-4 blockade in lung cancer. This table comes from immunoSEQ multiplex PCR, and its TCRdb copy is limited to in-frame clones, with some not included. The data contain about 59,000 clones, around 69% of them singletons. Sequenced here: peripheral blood, sampled from a patient treated with radiotherapy plus ipilimumab. The receptors come from a human donor with non-small cell lung cancer who had a complete response to radiotherapy plus ipilimumab.

J is TRBJ2-1 and V is TRBV18; the match to TRBD2 covers 14 bases. Per germline, CDR1 KGHSH and CDR2 LQKENI. This CDR3 region has 18 residues. The V gene end was trimmed by 3 bases and the J gene end by 3 bases; junction bases not matched to a gene: 7. DNA of the CDR3: TGTGCCAGCTCACCCTTTAGGACTAGCGGGAGGTTCTACAATGAGCAGTTCTTC. This gives the protein CASSPFRTSGRFYNEQFF.

This clone was observed a few times. This chain connects TRBV23-1 to TRBJ1-5, with a possible D match to TRBD1 (5 bases). TRBV23-1 has ORF status, its function being uncertain. With 6 bases removed from V and 1 base from J, the gap between germline ends came to 31 bases. CDR3 length: 21 residues. CDR3 bases: TGCGCCAGCAGCCATAAAGGTCGGGTTAAGACAGCGAGTGTGAGCAATCAGCCCCAGCATTTT. Protein: CASSHKGRVKTASVSNQPQHF.

This clone has just a few counts. V gene TRBV7-9 combines with J gene TRBJ2-7, with TRBD2 as a possible D gene (5 bases). The germline V gene has CDR1 SEHNR and CDR2 FQNEAQ (reference sequence). The V and J ends lost 0 bases and 1 base respectively, with 16 bases between them. This CDR3 has 17 amino acids. The CDR3 nucleotides read TGTGCCAGCAGCTTAGCAACTCGGGAAAGGGTGTCCTACGAGCAGTACTTC. It codes for CASSLATRERVSYEQYF.

The DNA of the CDR3 is TGCGCCAGCAGCGAGACGACAGGCACTGAAGCTTTCTTT. It encodes CASSETTGTEAFF. J is TRBJ1-1 and V is TRBV5-1; possible D gene TRBD1, 6 bases. V was trimmed by 4 bases and J by 4 bases, leaving 11 bases between them. This CDR3 contains 13 residues. Germline CDR1 SGHRS, CDR2 YFSETQ.

The rearrangement links TRBV15 to TRBJ1-5; unclear D gene. With 5 bases removed from V and 1 base from J, the gap between germline ends came to 12 bases. Germline V gives CDR1 LNHNV, CDR2 YYDKDF (reference sequence). The CDR3 is 15 amino acids. CDR3 amino acids: CATSAGRQSNQPQHF. DNA for the CDR3: TGTGCCACCAGCGCGGGCAGGCAAAGCAATCAGCCCCAGCATTTT.

The chain has TRBV5-1 and TRBJ2-7; tentative D call: TRBD1 (8 bases). The V gene's germline CDR1 is SGHRS and CDR2 YFSETQ. The ends were cut back, 4 bases at V and 4 bases at J, with 15 bases in the middle. The CDR3 has 14 residues. In DNA, the CDR3 is TGCGCCAGCAGCCCTGGACAGGGAGGGTACGAGCAGTACTTC. Translated: CASSPGQGGYEQYF.

This rearrangement joins TRBV5-5 to TRBJ2-2; the match to TRBD1 covers 7 bases. The ends lost 3 bases at V and 2 bases at J; junction bases unmatched: 7. The CDR3 totals 16 residues. Looked up from germline, CDR1 is SGHKS and CDR2 is YYEKEE (reference sequence). The CDR3 DNA follows: TGTGCCAGCAGCTCCCCGGACAGGTCAAACACCGGGGAGCTGTTTTTT. Translated, it gives CASSSPDRSNTGELFF.

The DNA for the CDR3 is TGTGCCAGCAGTTTACGGGTGACCGGGGAGCTGTTTTTT. This codes for CASSLRVTGELFF. The chain joins TRBV27 to TRBJ2-2; D is undetermined. This CDR3 spans 13 amino acids. Germline CDR1 MNHEY, CDR2 SMNVEV (reference sequence). V lost 2 bases to trimming and J lost 5 bases, with 6 bases between them.